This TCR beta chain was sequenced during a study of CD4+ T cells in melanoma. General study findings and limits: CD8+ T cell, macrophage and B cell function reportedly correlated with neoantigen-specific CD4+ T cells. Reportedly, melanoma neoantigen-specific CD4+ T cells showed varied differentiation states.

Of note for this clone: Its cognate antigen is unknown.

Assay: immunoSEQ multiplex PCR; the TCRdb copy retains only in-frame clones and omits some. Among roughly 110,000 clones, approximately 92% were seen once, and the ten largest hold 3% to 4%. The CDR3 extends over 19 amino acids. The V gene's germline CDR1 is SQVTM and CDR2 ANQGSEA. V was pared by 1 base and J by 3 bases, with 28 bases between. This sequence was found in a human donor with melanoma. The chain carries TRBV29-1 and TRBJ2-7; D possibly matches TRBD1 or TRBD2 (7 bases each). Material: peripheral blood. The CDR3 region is CSVEVGGRGTPGGRYEQYF. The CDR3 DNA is TGCAGCGTTGAAGTGGGTGGCAGGGGGACGCCGGGGGGACGCTACGAGCAGTACTTC.